This TCR beta chain was sequenced during a study of cytomegalovirus exposure and HLA in healthy donors (dated by TCRdb to the late 2010s). Background on the whole study: An earlier analysis of some 600 of the donors reported 276 Gb of sequence data and approximately 120 million unique TCR beta sequences obtained from 180 million or so T cells. High-throughput TCR immunosequencing, statistical association of individual TCRs with disease status, and machine learning were combined to predict cytomegalovirus infection status. Donor age, sex, ethnicity and CMV serostatus were collected together with the repertoire data. Every discovery cohort repertoire had been produced on one sequencing platform. The study was designed to test whether signatures of past pathogen exposure could be identified by cataloging public T cell receptors. Typing coverage varied by locus: roughly 629-640 donors for A, B, C, DRB1 and DQB1; 522 for DQA1; about 590 for DPA1; roughly 450 for DPB1. A few DR-DQ haplotypes were handled as single units for association and clustering because linkage in the cohort was strong. The study used immunosequencing to profile the T cell repertoires of hundreds of subjects and linked those repertoires to cytomegalovirus serostatus. To study patterns of TCR occurrence, a later analysis re-analyzed previously published TCR beta repertoires from around 670 donors and added high-resolution HLA genotyping. Approximately 300 gigabases of sequencing data and around 80 million unique TCR sequences made up an early release that covered around 640 HLA-typed donors. Among some 400 genotyped donors of the cohort, an average of around 250,000 unique TCR beta nucleotide sequences was sequenced per donor, of which 15% to 20% were non-productive. Along with the approximately 700-subject first cohort, a separate validation cohort of over a hundred different subjects was used. Among the roughly 400 genotyped donors, approximately 77% belonged to the genetic ancestry cluster associated with self-reported Caucasian donors. HLA typing covered class I and class II loci at four-digit resolution. In a later genetic analysis, genome-wide SNP genotypes for about 55% of the 666 donors were used, and that subset was treated as a discovery cohort. To decide whether each TCR beta V gene segment behaved as functional or pseudogenic, an earlier analysis of some 600 of the donors relied on high-throughput TCR beta sequencing. Rather than drawing on any new phenotypic data, the later analysis identified candidate immune exposures from TCR beta sequences and the way those sequences occurred across donors. Beyond this particular receptor, the publication reports: In the study, approximately 160 TCR beta chains were listed as associated with cytomegalovirus. The only immune exposure information available for the cohort was CMV serostatus. In a later genetic analysis, fewer N-insertions in productive TCRs were reported among donors in an Asian-associated ancestry cluster than the roughly 700-donor mean. The cohort was sequenced for TCR beta chains only, and without alpha or paired-chain data the features that could be detected were limited. Compared with equally common non-associated chains, HLA-associated TCR beta chains in a later analysis were more clonally expanded and had lower generation probabilities. In a later analysis, most CMV-associated TCR beta chains were found to appear HLA-restricted, with HLA associations seemingly driven largely by CMV exposure. A few of the identified cytomegalovirus-associated TCR beta chains were confirmed in vitro to be specific for cytomegalovirus antigens. A cluster of highly shared sequence variants was judged likely to represent a technical artifact of the sequencing pipeline. A further reported finding was that TCR beta sequences accurately predicted the HLA-A and HLA-B alleles for most subjects in the first cohort. Roughly uniform sequencing depth across donors was assumed in presence/absence analyses, although this assumption may not hold. Some IMGT-functional V segments, including TRBV6-2 and TRBV6-3, could not be told apart with the 87-base-pair reads, so those segments were excluded. According to the authors, the approach could potentially be generalized to other disease states and immunological phenotypes. A later genetic analysis associated a missense DCLRE1C variant with V-gene and J-gene trimming of TCR beta chains, and an independent cohort replicated the association. Several of the top co-occurrence clusters appeared to be linked to parvovirus B19, influenza, CMV and Epstein-Barr virus, according to a later analysis. Because HLA typing was missing for some donors at each locus, association tests included only the typed subset. The classifier was reported to diagnose cytomegalovirus status with high specificity and sensitivity in both the original cohort and the validation cohort. According to a later analysis, TCR association rates differed among HLA loci, with DRB1 alleles showing the most associated TCRs and HLA-C alleles showing the fewest. Because counts were too low, roughly 17 rarely observed V segments, including chromosome 9 orphons, were left out of the earlier analysis of 500 to 750 of the donors. At a false discovery rate of 0.05, a later analysis linked about 17,000 TCR beta sequences to specific HLA alleles. Most TCR sequences were seen in very few donors, while some public TCRs were found in many individuals. Linkage disequilibrium might explain the correlated functional status among segregating V segments, but an unknown experimental factor could not be ruled out. An earlier analysis of several hundred of the donors showed that most TCR beta V segments appeared in productive rearrangements either about 87% or about 30% of the time, which broadly matched IMGT annotations. When HLA alleles, especially DR and DQ, strongly co-occurred, attributing TCR associations to individual alleles was difficult.

Receptor libraries were prepared by the immunoSEQ multiplex PCR assay. For the multiplex PCR, a mixture combining 60 forward primers for TCR Vbeta segments and 13 reverse primers for TCR Jbeta segments was used. The CDR3 region of rearranged TCR beta genes was amplified from genomic DNA by a multiplex PCR assay. Amplified TCR beta libraries were sequenced as 87-base-pair reads on the Illumina HiSeq System. As for the original processing: A later analysis tallied around 80 million unique TCR beta chains across the 600 to 700 repertoires, and roughly 11 million of those chains were shared by two or more donors. Raw reads were error-corrected and collapsed into unique sequences with a nearest-neighbor algorithm that merged closely related sequences to remove PCR and sequencing errors. CDR3 sequences were aligned to IMGT reference sequences to assign V, D and J gene segments. For a sequence to be retained, at least a six-nucleotide match to both a V gene segment and a J gene segment was required. Rearrangements were called productive when the CDR3 lacked stop codons and stayed in frame with V and J; all others were non-productive. Following IMGT convention, CDR3 was defined as the stretch from the second conserved V-encoded cysteine to the conserved J-encoded phenylalanine. In an earlier analysis of 587 of the donors, sequences lacking an unambiguous match to a single V gene segment were excluded. In an earlier analysis of 450 to 750 of the donors, a V segment was called functional when productive rearrangements were above 56.7%, and segregating when the standard deviation between donors exceeded 5%. A statistical classification framework was developed to diagnose cytomegalovirus status using the catalog of TCR beta chain sequences. V and J gene assignment, in a later analysis, came from comparing TCR nucleotide sequences with IMGT/GENE-DB human TR gene sequences. A later analysis assigned CDR3 sequences and most-parsimonious VDJ recombination scenarios with the TCRdist pipeline. In a later analysis, each TCR beta chain was defined by its CDR3 amino acid sequence together with its V-gene family, and reads without a unique V-gene family were excluded. In a later analysis, around 600 highly shared, low-generation-probability nucleotide sequences were removed to address suspected cross-contamination and a sequencing artifact. In a later analysis, a clonal expansion index for each public chain was calculated from normalized within-repertoire ranks of inferred template counts. A later analysis computed generation probabilities with a VDJ recombination model fitted to out-of-frame rearrangements, and checked the results against IGoR. In a later analysis, hypergeometric tests were used to score TCR-TCR, TCR-HLA and TCR-CMV co-occurrence, with a repertoire-size bias correction applied to TCR pairs. False discovery rates were estimated in a later analysis by permuting HLA or CMV assignments 20 times. In a later analysis, co-occurring TCRs were grouped using DBSCAN, with TCRdist sequence similarity added in when clustering inside HLA-allele-positive subsets. Repertoires with fewer than 30,000 or more than 120,000 public chains were left out of co-occurrence clustering, as were five repertoires with anomalous nucleotide sharing. Sourced from immuneACCESS, this table was stored by TCRdb with only in-frame sequences that have V and J called. A share of the clones is absent; for the studies checked, an unresolved V gene accounts for under half, and the remainder has no known explanation. V and J calls and clone size follow that table, whereas D and trimming were derived from the DNA. Present in this sample are about 210,000 clones, 81% of which were seen just once. 3.4% of the sample is in the top ten clones.

The cohort comprised fewer than 750 healthy bone marrow donors. Cohort members were all nominally healthy when sampled, although unrecorded immune exposures were likely present. The donor tested CMV seropositive and was one of the 289 seropositive cohort members. A peripheral blood sample was collected from each donor, and TCR beta sequencing was performed on peripheral blood mononuclear cells. The Qiagen DNeasy Blood Extraction Kit was used to extract genomic DNA from the blood cell samples. This clone occurred once. The target of this receptor is not known. Base-call qualities are not available, and no considerably larger clone is one nucleotide away. From the cysteine up to the phenylalanine, the CDR3 has a length of 12 residues. The CDR3 DNA has 36 bases and is translated from base 1. V is reduced by 5 bases and J by 4 bases, leaving a spacing of 12 bases between them. Reading the germline V gene gives CDR1 SQVTM and CDR2 ANQGSEA.

This TCR derives from a man aged 40-49 years in good health and CMV-seropositive. This chain joins TRBV29-1 to TRBJ2-7, with a tentative D gene TRBD1 over 6 matching bases. The sequenced material came from PBMCs. The CDR3 in this case is CSVRTEKYEQYF. The sequenced DNA: TGCAGCGTTCGGACAGAAAAATACGAGCAGTACTTC.